This T cell receptor beta chain was documented in a study of CD8+ T cells in alopecia areata. Study-level points and caveats: Especially in alopecia totalis/universalis, lesional scalp showed greater clonality than normal scalp did. Scalp data also include sequences from resident alphabeta T cells of normal skin.

In alopecia areata patients, both lesional scalp punch biopsies and peripheral blood were collected. RNA extraction and reverse transcription yielded cDNA as sequencing template. Sequencing used immunoSEQ multiplex PCR; TCRdb keeps in-frame clones, though not all of them. The sample has 90,000 to 120,000 clones, under 60% seen once. A remark on this clone: What it binds is unknown. At one end the junction does not follow the germline gene, possibly because of a read error.

The sequenced sample consisted of NKG2D-low CD8+ T cells sorted from blood. This receptor was identified in a human donor with alopecia areata.

Here the CDR3 reads CASILLGQGDYEQYF. The CDR3 region has the DNA TGTGCCAGCATCTTACTCGGACAGGGAGACTACGAGCAGTACTTC. The V and J genes are TRBV11-2 and TRBJ2-7, with 8 bases lining up with TRBD1. Germline V gene data show CDR1 as SGHAT and CDR2 as FQNNGV. This CDR3 spans 15 amino acids. Using reference TRBV11-2 and TRBJ2-7 for the parts outside the CDR3, the full variable domain is EAGVAQSPRYKIIEKRQSVAFWCNPISGHATLYWYQQILGQGPKLLIQFQNNGVVDDSQLPKDRFSAERLKGVDSTLKIQPAKLEDSAVYLCASILLGQGDYEQYFGPGTRLTVT.